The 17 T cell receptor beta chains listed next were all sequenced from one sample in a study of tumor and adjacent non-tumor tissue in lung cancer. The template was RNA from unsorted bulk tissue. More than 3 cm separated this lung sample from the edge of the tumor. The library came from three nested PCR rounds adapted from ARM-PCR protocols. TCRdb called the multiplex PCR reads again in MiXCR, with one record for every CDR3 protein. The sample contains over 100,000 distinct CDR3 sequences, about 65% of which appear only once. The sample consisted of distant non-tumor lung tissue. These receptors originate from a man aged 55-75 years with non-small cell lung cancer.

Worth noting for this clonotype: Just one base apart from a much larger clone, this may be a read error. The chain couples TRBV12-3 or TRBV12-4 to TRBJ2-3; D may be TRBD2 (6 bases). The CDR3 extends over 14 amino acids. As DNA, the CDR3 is TGTACCAGCAGAACGGGACTGAACACAGATACGCAGTATTTT. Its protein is CTSRTGLNTDTQYF.

The CDR3 DNA reads TGTGCCAGCAGCTATGACAGTCTTGGAAACACCATATATTTT. Translated, it gives CASSYDSLGNTIYF. This sequence joins TRBV11-2 and TRBJ1-3, with D perhaps matching TRBD1 (5 bases). V was clipped by 4 bases and J by 3 bases, with 10 bases between them. CDR3 length equals 14 residues. Germline CDR1 and CDR2: SGHAT and FQNNGV. Supplemented by reference TRBV11-2 and TRBJ1-3, the full variable domain reads EAGVAQSPRYKIIEKRQSVAFWCNPISGHATLYWYQQILGQGPKLLIQFQNNGVVDDSQLPKDRFSAERLKGVDSTLKIQPAKLEDSAVYLCASSYDSLGNTIYFGEGSWLTVV.

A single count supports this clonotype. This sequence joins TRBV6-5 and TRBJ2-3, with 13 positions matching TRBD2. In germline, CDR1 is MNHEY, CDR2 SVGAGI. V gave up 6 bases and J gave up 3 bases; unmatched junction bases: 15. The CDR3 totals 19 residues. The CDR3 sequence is CASRDLGGTSGKWTDTQYF. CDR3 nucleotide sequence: TGTGCCAGCAGGGATCTTGGCGGGACTAGCGGGAAGTGGACAGATACGCAGTATTTT.

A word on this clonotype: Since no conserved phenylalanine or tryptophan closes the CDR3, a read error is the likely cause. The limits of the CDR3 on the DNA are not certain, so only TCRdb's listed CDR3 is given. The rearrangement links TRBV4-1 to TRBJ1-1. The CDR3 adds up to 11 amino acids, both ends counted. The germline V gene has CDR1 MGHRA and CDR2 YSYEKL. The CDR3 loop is CASSQGSEAFL.

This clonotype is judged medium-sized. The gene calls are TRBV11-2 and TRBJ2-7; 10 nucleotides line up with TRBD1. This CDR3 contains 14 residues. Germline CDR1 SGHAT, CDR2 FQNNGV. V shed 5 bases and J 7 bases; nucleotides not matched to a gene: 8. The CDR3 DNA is TGTGCCAGCAGCCTCGGGACAGGGGTAAAAGAGCAGTACTTC. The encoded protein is CASSLGTGVKEQYF.

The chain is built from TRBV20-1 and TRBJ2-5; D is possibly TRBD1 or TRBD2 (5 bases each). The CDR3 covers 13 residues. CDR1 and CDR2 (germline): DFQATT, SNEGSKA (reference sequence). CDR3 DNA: TGCATTGCCCGCTCATGGGACGGGGAGACCCAGTACTTC. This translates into CIARSWDGETQYF.

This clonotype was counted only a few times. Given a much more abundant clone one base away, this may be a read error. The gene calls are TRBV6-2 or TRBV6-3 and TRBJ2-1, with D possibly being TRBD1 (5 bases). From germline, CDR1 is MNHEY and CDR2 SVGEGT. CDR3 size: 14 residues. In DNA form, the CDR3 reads TGTGTCAGCAGGGAAAAGAAAGGATACAATGAGCAGTTCTTC. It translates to CVSREKKGYNEQFF.

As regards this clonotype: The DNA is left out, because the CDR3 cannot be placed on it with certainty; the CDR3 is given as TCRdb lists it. The chain's CDR3 is CARSQEVGGGSQCF. This chain connects TRBV4-2 to TRBJ2-5; TRBD2, as called in the table, went unchecked against the DNA. The V gene's germline CDR1 is LGHNA and CDR2 YNFKEQ. Both ends counted, the CDR3 spans 14 residues.

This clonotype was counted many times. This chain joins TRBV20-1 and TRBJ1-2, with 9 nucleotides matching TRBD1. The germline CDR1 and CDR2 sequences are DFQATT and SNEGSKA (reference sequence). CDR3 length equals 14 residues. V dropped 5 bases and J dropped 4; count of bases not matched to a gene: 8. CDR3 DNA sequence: TGCAGTGCTGAAGACAGGGGGAAGGTCTATGGCTACACCTTC. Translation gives CSAEDRGKVYGYTF.

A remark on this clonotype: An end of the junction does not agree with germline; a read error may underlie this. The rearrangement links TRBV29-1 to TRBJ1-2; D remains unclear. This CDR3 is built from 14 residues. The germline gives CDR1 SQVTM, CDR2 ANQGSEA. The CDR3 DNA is TGCACCGTTGAAGCCCCATGGGTTACCTATGGCTACACCTTC. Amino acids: CTVEAPWVTYGYTF.

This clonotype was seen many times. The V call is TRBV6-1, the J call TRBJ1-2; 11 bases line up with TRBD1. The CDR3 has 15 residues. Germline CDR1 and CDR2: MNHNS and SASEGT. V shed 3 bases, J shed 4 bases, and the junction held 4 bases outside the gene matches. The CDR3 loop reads CASSESGQGAYGYTF. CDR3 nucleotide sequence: TGTGCCAGCAGTGAGTCTGGACAGGGGGCCTATGGCTACACCTTC.

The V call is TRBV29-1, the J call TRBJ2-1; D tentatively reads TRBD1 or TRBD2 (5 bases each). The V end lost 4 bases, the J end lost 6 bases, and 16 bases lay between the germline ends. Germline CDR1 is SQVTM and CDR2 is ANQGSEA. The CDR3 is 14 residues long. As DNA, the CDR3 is TGCAGCGTTGGTGGGGGAGACCTCGGCAATGAGCAGTTCTTC. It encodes CSVGGGDLGNEQFF.

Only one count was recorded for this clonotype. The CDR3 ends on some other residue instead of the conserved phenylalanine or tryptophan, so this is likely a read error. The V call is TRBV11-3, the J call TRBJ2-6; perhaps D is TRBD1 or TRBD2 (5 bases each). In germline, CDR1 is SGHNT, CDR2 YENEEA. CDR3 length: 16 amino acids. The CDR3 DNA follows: TGTGCGAGCAGCAAAAGGAACGGGACGGGGGCCAACGTCCTGACTTGC. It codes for CASSKRNGTGANVLTC.

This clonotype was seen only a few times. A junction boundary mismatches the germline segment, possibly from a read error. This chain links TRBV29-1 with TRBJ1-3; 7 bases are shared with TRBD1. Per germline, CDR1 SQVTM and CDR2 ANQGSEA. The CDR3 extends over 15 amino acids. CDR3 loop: CSVRAGQHSGDAICF. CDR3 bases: TGCAGCGTTCGAGCGGGACAGCACTCTGGAGACGCCATATGTTTT.

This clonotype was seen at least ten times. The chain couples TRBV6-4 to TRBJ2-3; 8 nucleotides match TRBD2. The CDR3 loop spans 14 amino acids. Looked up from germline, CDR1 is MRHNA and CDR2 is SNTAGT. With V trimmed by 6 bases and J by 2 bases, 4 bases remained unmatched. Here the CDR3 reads CASSLAGLTDTQYF. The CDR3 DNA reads TGTGCCAGCAGCTTAGCGGGGCTCACAGATACGCAGTATTTT.

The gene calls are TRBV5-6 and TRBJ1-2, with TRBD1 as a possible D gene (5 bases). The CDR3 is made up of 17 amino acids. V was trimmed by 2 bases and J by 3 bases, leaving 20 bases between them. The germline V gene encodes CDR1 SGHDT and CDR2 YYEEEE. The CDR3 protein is CASSFELGRPMDYGYTF. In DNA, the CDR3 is TGTGCCAGCAGCTTCGAACTGGGACGGCCTATGGACTATGGCTACACCTTC.

The CDR3 nucleotides read TGCGCCAGCAGCCAGGAGAGTGGGAATTCACCCCTCCACTTT. The encoded protein is CASSQESGNSPLHF. This sequence joins TRBV4-1 and TRBJ1-6; no reliable D call. Germline CDR1 MGHRA, CDR2 YSYEKL. This CDR3 has 14 amino acids. V dropped 3 bases and J dropped 7 bases, with 10 bases sitting between them.